The present T cell receptor beta chain was sequenced within a study of CD8 T cells in ankylosing spondylitis. Findings and limits, study-wide: Some of the motif variants had earlier been found in reactive arthritis patients' fluid and blood. The study looked at matched synovial fluid samples from ankylosing spondylitis patients. Disease-linked clones were reported to be significantly enriched there.

Germline V CDR1 and CDR2: MNHEY, SVGAGI. CDR3 size: 14 residues. The V end lost 8 bases, the J end lost 7 bases, and 19 bases lay between the germline ends. TCRdb processed the 5' RACE reads anew with MiXCR; each CDR3 protein has one entry. Among about 340,000 distinct CDR3 sequences, 14% to 15% were seen once, and the ten largest hold around 1%. This clonotype turned up a few times. Its antigen is unknown. The sequencing sample was made of blood, either unsorted or a sorted T cell fraction (not recorded which). This clonotype originated in a male donor with ankylosing spondylitis or in good health (not recorded which). The chain couples TRBV6-5 to TRBJ2-3; D remains unclear. For the CDR3, the DNA is TGTGCCAGCCAACTAACCGCTTCGGCGAATACGCAGTATTTT. The encoded protein is CASQLTASANTQYF.